Listed below are T cell receptor beta chains from one sample, sequenced in a study of blood T cells in healthy people across ages. TCRdb used MiXCR to reprocess the 5' RACE reads, holding one entry per CDR3 protein. The sample lists under 1,000,000 distinct CDR3 sequences; around 36% were seen once. The sequencing sample was made of blood. All receptors derive from a man aged 18 to 35 in good health. Each CDR3 is given with its conserved first and last residue. D genes are given only for firm matches. A clone size is listed for some rows: how often the clone was seen (once, few, many), or a class if it is expanded.

clone size	D gene	CDR3 length	J gene	V gene	CDR3 protein	CDR3 DNA
few	-	14	TRBJ1-1	TRBV12-3/TRBV12-4	CASRDRLMNTEAFF	TGTGCCAGCAGGGACAGACTGATGAACACTGAAGCTTTCTTT
-	-	15	TRBJ1-5	TRBV5-5	CASSLGHRLDQPQHF	TGTGCCAGCAGCTTGGGCCACCGGCTAGATCAGCCCCAGCATTTT
-	-	15	TRBJ2-2	TRBV12-3/TRBV12-4	CASSLTGPYTGELFF	TGTGCCAGCAGTCTAACGGGACCTTACACCGGGGAGCTGTTTTTT
few	TRBD2	18	TRBJ2-1	TRBV3-1	CASSQVNSASGGDNEQFF	TGTGCCAGCAGCCAAGTAAATTCGGCTAGCGGGGGGGACAATGAGCAGTTCTTC
-	-	12	TRBJ2-7	TRBV12-3/TRBV12-4	CASSYRVYEQYF	TGTGCCAGCAGTTACAGGGTCTACGAGCAGTACTTC
-	-	12	TRBJ1-2	TRBV2	CASTTGFGGYTF	TGTGCCAGCACTACAGGGTTTGGCGGCTACACCTTC
-	-	13	TRBJ2-5	TRBV7-2	CASSSDGWETQYF	TGTGCCAGCAGCTCCGATGGGTGGGAGACCCAGTACTTC
few	-	17	TRBJ1-1	TRBV5-1	CASSPVIEENPGTEAFF	TGCGCCAGCAGCCCAGTTATTGAGGAGAACCCGGGCACTGAAGCTTTCTTT
few	-	11	TRBJ1-1	TRBV20-1	CSVHKATEAFF	TGCAGTGTTCACAAAGCCACTGAAGCTTTCTTT
-	-	14	TRBJ2-2	TRBV20-1	CSALMAGNTGELFF	TGCAGTGCTTTGATGGCGGGGAACACCGGGGAGCTGTTTTTT
-	-	12	TRBJ1-4	TRBV20-1	CSARSGVEKLFF	TGCAGTGCTAGATCGGGGGTTGAAAAACTGTTTTTT
once	TRBD2	17	TRBJ2-3	TRBV4-1	CASSHPGLAGGTDTQYF	TGCGCCAGCAGCCACCCGGGACTAGCGGGGGGCACAGATACGCAGTATTTT
few	-	17	TRBJ2-3	TRBV3-1	CASSQDWGGASTDTQYF	TGTGCCAGCAGCCAAGATTGGGGGGGCGCGTCGACAGATACGCAGTATTTT
many	TRBD2	17	TRBJ2-1	TRBV20-1	CSARGLAGAVLYNEQFF	TGCAGTGCTAGGGGGCTAGCGGGGGCCGTTCTCTACAATGAGCAGTTCTTC
once	TRBD2	15	TRBJ2-1	TRBV7-2	CASSATVLAGGEQFF	TGTGCCAGCAGCGCAACCGTACTAGCGGGGGGTGAGCAGTTCTTC
many	-	12	TRBJ2-3	TRBV12-3/TRBV12-4	CASSQQTDTQYF	TGTGCCAGCAGTCAACAGACAGATACGCAGTATTTT
few	-	13	TRBJ1-1	TRBV18	CASSRIGVTEAFF	TGTGCCAGCTCACGAATTGGAGTGACTGAAGCTTTCTTT
-	-	15	TRBJ1-1	TRBV4-3	CASSQGSGANNEAFF	TGCGCCAGCAGCCAAGGGTCGGGGGCGAACAATGAAGCTTTCTTT
-	-	14	TRBJ2-3	TRBV5-1	CASSPSGPTDTQYF	TGCGCCAGCAGCCCCAGCGGTCCCACAGATACGCAGTATTTT
few	-	14	TRBJ2-1	TRBV2	CASGDIGKYNEQFF	TGTGCCAGCGGGGACATAGGAAAGTACAATGAGCAGTTCTTC
-	-	13	TRBJ2-1	TRBV20-1	CSAWDRDFNEQFF	TGCAGTGCTTGGGACCGGGACTTCAATGAGCAGTTCTTC
-	-	16	TRBJ2-7	TRBV12-3/TRBV12-4	CASSHLLVIIFYEQYF	TGTGCCAGCAGTCATCTCCTCGTCATCATTTTCTACGAGCAGTACTTC
-	TRBD1	14	TRBJ1-2	TRBV29-1	CSAIVQGANYGYTF	TGCAGCGCCATTGTCCAGGGGGCGAACTATGGCTACACCTTC
-	-	15	TRBJ2-3	TRBV24-1	CATSARGGKTDTQYF	TGTGCCACCAGTGCCAGGGGAGGGAAAACAGATACGCAGTATTTT
-	-	14	TRBJ2-3	TRBV28	CASSFPGTPGRQYF	TGTGCCAGCAGTTTCCCCGGGACTCCCGGAAGGCAGTATTTT
-	-	12	TRBJ1-2	TRBV6-2/TRBV6-3	CASSYSIEGYTF	TGTGCCAGCAGTTACTCCATCGAGGGCTACACCTTC
few	TRBD1	17	TRBJ2-7	TRBV7-2	CASSLRRARQGSYEQYF	TGTGCCAGCAGCTTAAGACGAGCCCGACAGGGCTCCTACGAGCAGTACTTC
-	TRBD1	15	TRBJ1-2	TRBV5-1	CASRTSSGQGRGYTF	TGCGCCAGCAGAACCTCCTCCGGACAGGGTAGGGGCTACACCTTC
-	-	15	TRBJ2-5	TRBV12-3/TRBV12-4	CASSHRSPYQETQYF	TGTGCCAGCAGTCACAGGAGCCCGTACCAAGAGACCCAGTACTTC
few	-	16	TRBJ2-6	TRBV27	CASSSVTASGANVLTF	TGTGCCAGCAGTTCCGTCACAGCGTCTGGGGCCAACGTCCTGACTTTC
few	-	13	TRBJ1-2	TRBV7-2	CASTRGGSYGYTF	TGTGCCAGCACCCGAGGGGGGAGCTATGGCTACACCTTC
-	-	14	TRBJ2-3	TRBV20-1	CSARDRGPTDTQYF	TGCAGTGCTAGAGACAGGGGACCCACAGATACGCAGTATTTT
-	-	13	TRBJ1-2	TRBV27	CASSVSVYYGYTF	TGTGCCAGCAGTGTGAGCGTTTACTATGGCTACACCTTC